Listed here are 11 T cell receptor beta chains from one sample, sequenced in a study of radiotherapy plus CTLA-4 blockade in lung cancer. Produced via immunoSEQ multiplex PCR; TCRdb's table is partial and in-frame only. The sample includes fewer than 65,000 clones, approximately 85% of them seen just once. The sequencing here drew on peripheral blood, taken from a patient treated with radiotherapy plus ipilimumab. The receptor set was obtained from a human donor with non-small cell lung cancer whose response to radiotherapy plus ipilimumab could not be evaluated.

The CDR3 sequence: CASSLSTPHNEQFF. The CDR3 DNA follows: TGTGCCAGCAGTTTATCGACTCCGCACAATGAGCAGTTCTTC. The chain links TRBV27 to TRBJ2-1; D remains unclear. V lost 0 bases and J 5 bases, leaving 8 bases between the germline ends. The CDR3 contains 14 residues. The germline V gene has CDR1 MNHEY and CDR2 SMNVEV (reference sequence).

This chain links TRBV29-1 with TRBJ2-3; perhaps TRBD1 as D (6 bases). V gave up 7 bases and J gave up 5 bases, with 19 bases separating them. The CDR3 is 14 amino acids. Germline-derived CDR1 and CDR2 are SQVTM and ANQGSEA. The CDR3, as DNA: TGCAGCGCCTCCGGGACATCAATGGGAGATACGCAGTATTTT. Translating gives CSASGTSMGDTQYF.

The chain has TRBV7-2 and TRBJ2-5, with TRBD2 as a possible D gene (6 bases). The CDR3 is made up of 16 amino acids. V was cut by 1 base and J by 2 bases, with 14 bases left in between. Per the germline V gene, CDR1 is SGHTA and CDR2 is FQGNSA. The CDR3: CASSLVVGSFQETQYF. The DNA for the CDR3 is TGTGCCAGCAGCTTAGTTGTCGGGAGCTTTCAAGAGACCCAGTACTTC.

The V and J genes are TRBV27 and TRBJ2-2, with TRBD2 matching over 9 bases. CDR1 is MNHEY, CDR2 SMNVEV, per germline (reference sequence). This CDR3 comprises 17 residues. The V segment lost 0 bases and the J segment 3 bases; nucleotides outside the gene matches: 5. CDR3 sequence reads: CASSLSPLAGYTGELFF. The CDR3 bases are TGTGCCAGCAGTTTATCCCCACTAGCGGGCTACACCGGGGAGCTGTTTTTT.

V gene TRBV7-2 combines with J gene TRBJ1-2, with 8 bases that match TRBD1. The CDR3 runs to 15 residues. In germline, CDR1 is SGHTA, CDR2 FQGNSA. The J segment lost 4 bases and the V segment lost 1 base, leaving 5 bases of the junction unmatched. The CDR3 protein is CASSLGTGYRYGYTF. The DNA of the CDR3 is TGTGCCAGCAGCTTAGGGACAGGGTATCGCTATGGCTACACCTTC.

The V gene is TRBV4-1, the J gene TRBJ2-1, with TRBD1 matching 7 bases. V lost 4 bases, J lost 0 bases, and 3 bases stayed unmatched. Germline V lookup: CDR1 MGHRA, CDR2 YSYEKL. The CDR3 sequence is 15 residues long. The CDR3 is CASSPDRSSYNEQFF. The CDR3 bases are TGCGCCAGCAGCCCGGACAGGAGCTCCTACAATGAGCAGTTCTTC.

The genes are TRBV28 and TRBJ1-1; D remains ambiguous. The ends were cut back, 6 bases at V and 4 bases at J, with 9 bases in the middle. The CDR3 has 12 residues. The germline gives CDR1 MDHEN, CDR2 SYDVKM. The CDR3 here is CASSPFPTEAFF. The CDR3 DNA follows: TGTGCCAGCAGCCCATTTCCCACTGAAGCTTTCTTT. Based on the CDR3 plus reference TRBV28 and TRBJ1-1, the full variable domain is DVKVTQSSRYLVKRTGEKVFLECVQDMDHENMFWYRQDPGLGLRLIYFSYDVKMKEKGDIPEGYSVSREKKERFSLILESASTNQTSMYLCASSPFPTEAFFGQGTRLTVV.

The J gene is TRBJ2-1, the V gene TRBV30; D might be TRBD1 (5 bases). V lost 3 bases to trimming and J lost 0 bases, with 9 bases between them. Germline V gene sequence: CDR1 GTSNPN, CDR2 SVGIG (reference sequence). CDR3 length equals 14 residues. CDR3 sequence: CAWRQVGSYNEQFF. CDR3 coding DNA: TGTGCCTGGAGACAGGTCGGCTCCTACAATGAGCAGTTCTTC. Together with reference TRBV30 and TRBJ2-1, the CDR3 gives the full variable domain: SQTIHQWPATLVQPVGSPLSLECTVEGTSNPNLYWYRQAAGRGLQLLFYSVGIGQISSEVPQNLSASRPQDRQFILSSKKLLLSDSGFYLCAWRQVGSYNEQFFGPGTRLTVL.

The table lists this clone with a count of one. At one end, the junction sequence differs from germline, possibly due to a read error. Other DNA sequences in the same sample also yield this CDR3. The chain recombines TRBV7-6 with TRBJ2-1; weak D call: TRBD2 (6 bases). Germline V gene lookup returns CDR1 SGHVS and CDR2 FNYEAQ. This CDR3 is 13 amino acids long. CDR3 DNA sequence: TGCGCCAGCAGCTCCGGAGGGTACAATGAGCAGTTCTTC. The encoded protein is CASSSGGYNEQFF.

The chain links TRBV6-1 to TRBJ2-5; 7 positions match TRBD1. V lost 7 bases, J lost 2 bases, and 10 bases stayed unmatched. The CDR3 is 15 amino acids. Germline V gene sequence: CDR1 MNHNS, CDR2 SASEGT. The CDR3 loop is CASILRQGQQETQYF. The CDR3 nucleotides are TGTGCCAGCATCTTAAGACAGGGACAACAAGAGACCCAGTACTTC.

The chain has TRBV6-1 and TRBJ1-2, with D maybe TRBD1 (6 bases). Per the germline V gene, CDR1 is MNHNS and CDR2 is SASEGT. CDR3 length: 13 residues. Trimming cost V 0 bases and J 7 bases, with 9 bases left between them. The CDR3 DNA follows: TGTGCCAGCAGTGAAGCGGGGGCACGTGGCTACACCTTC. It yields the protein CASSEAGARGYTF.